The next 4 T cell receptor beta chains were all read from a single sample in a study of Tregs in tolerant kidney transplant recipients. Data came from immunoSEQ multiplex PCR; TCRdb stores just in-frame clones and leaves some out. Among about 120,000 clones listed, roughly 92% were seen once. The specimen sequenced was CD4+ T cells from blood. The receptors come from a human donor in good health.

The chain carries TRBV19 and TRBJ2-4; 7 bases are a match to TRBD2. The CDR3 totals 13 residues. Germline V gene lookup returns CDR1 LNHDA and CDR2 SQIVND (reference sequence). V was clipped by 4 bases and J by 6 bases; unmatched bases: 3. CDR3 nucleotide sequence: TGTGCCAGTAGTAGCGGGAGAGGAAACATTCAGTACTTC. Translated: CASSSGRGNIQYF.

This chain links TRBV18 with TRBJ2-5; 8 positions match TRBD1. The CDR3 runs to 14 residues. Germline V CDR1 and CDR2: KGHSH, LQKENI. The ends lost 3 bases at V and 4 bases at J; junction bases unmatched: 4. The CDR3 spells CASSPDRAGETQYF. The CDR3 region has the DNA TGTGCCAGCTCACCGGACAGGGCGGGAGAGACCCAGTACTTC.

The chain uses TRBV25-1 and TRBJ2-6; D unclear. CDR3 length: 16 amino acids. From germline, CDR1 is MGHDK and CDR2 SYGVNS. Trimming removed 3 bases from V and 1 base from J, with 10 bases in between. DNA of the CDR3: TGTGCCAGCAGTGATTATTCAACTTCTGGGGCCAACGTCCTGACTTTC. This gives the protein CASSDYSTSGANVLTF.

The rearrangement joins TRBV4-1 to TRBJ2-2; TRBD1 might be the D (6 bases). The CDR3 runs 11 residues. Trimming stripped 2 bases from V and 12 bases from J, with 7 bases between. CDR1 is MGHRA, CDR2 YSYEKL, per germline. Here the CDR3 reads CASSQQGKLFF. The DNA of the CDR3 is TGCGCCAGCAGCCAACAGGGGAAGCTGTTTTTT.